These 12 T cell receptor beta chains share one sample of origin, sequenced in a study of blood T cell repertoires in COVID-19. Produced via immunoSEQ multiplex PCR; TCRdb's table is partial and in-frame only. The profile shows roughly 500,000 clones, roughly 90% of them singletons. What was sequenced was PBMCs or T cells enriched from blood (not recorded which). The receptor set was obtained from a woman aged 40-49 years who had recovered from COVID-19.

The rearrangement joins TRBV27 to TRBJ2-7; weak D call: TRBD2 (5 bases). Germline-derived CDR1 and CDR2 are MNHEY and SMNVEV (reference sequence). This CDR3 region has 14 residues. Trimming left V 3 bases short and J 2 bases short, with 11 bases between. As DNA, the CDR3 is TGTGCCAGCAGTTTGAGGGAGTCAACCTACGAGCAGTACTTC. Translating it yields CASSLRESTYEQYF.

The chain has TRBV27 and TRBJ1-2; 9 nucleotides align to TRBD1. V lost 0 bases and J lost 4; bases outside the gene matches: 0. This CDR3 spans 14 amino acids. The germline gives CDR1 MNHEY, CDR2 SMNVEV (reference sequence). CDR3 nucleotides: TGTGCCAGCAGTTTATCACAGGGGGCCTATGGCTACACCTTC. Its translation: CASSLSQGAYGYTF.

The J gene is TRBJ1-3, the V gene TRBV10-3, with D perhaps matching TRBD1 (5 bases). This CDR3 spans 15 amino acids. The V end was cut by 6 bases, the J end by 0 bases, with 12 bases between. Germline V gene sequence: CDR1 ENHRY, CDR2 SYGVKD. The CDR3 DNA reads TGTGCCATCAGAATCGGGGGGGACTCTGGAAACACCATATATTTT. Its translation: CAIRIGGDSGNTIYF.

The chain recombines TRBV11-3 with TRBJ2-6; D perhaps matches TRBD1 (6 bases). From germline, CDR1 is SGHNT and CDR2 YENEEA. The CDR3 consists of 15 residues. V was clipped by 5 bases and J by 4 bases, with 12 bases between them. CDR3 in amino acids: CASSASGVGANVLTF. The CDR3 DNA sequence: TGTGCCAGCAGCGCATCAGGGGTCGGGGCCAACGTCCTGACTTTC.

V usage is TRBV7-2 and J usage is TRBJ2-5; weak D call: TRBD2 (5 bases). The V gene's germline CDR1 is SGHTA and CDR2 FQGNSA. The V end lost 5 bases, the J end lost 3 bases, and 22 bases lay between the germline ends. This CDR3 region has 17 residues. CDR3 loop: CASSPIVRGRGEETQYF. For the CDR3, the DNA is TGTGCCAGCAGCCCAATCGTCCGGGGAAGAGGCGAAGAGACCCAGTACTTC.

The table lists this clone with a count of one. The gene calls are TRBV7-6 and TRBJ1-1; D uncertain. Germline V gives CDR1 SGHVS, CDR2 FNYEAQ. V was trimmed by 0 bases and J by 4 bases, leaving 12 bases between them. The CDR3 consists of 15 residues. The CDR3 DNA reads TGTGCCAGCAGCTTAGCCGAGGTTTATGGCACTGAAGCTTTCTTT. Translation gives CASSLAEVYGTEAFF.

The V and J genes are TRBV15 and TRBJ1-5, with D hard to call. The CDR3 is 12 residues long. Germline assignment: CDR1 LNHNV and CDR2 YYDKDF (reference sequence). Trimming removed 0 bases from V and 7 bases from J, with 4 bases in between. In DNA, the CDR3 is TGTGCCACCAGCAGAGATCTCCAGCCCCAGCATTTT. Encoded protein: CATSRDLQPQHF.

The chain is built from TRBV19 and TRBJ1-6; TRBD1 agrees at 10 bases. This CDR3 is built from 16 residues. J gave up 10 bases and V 5 bases, and 11 bases lay outside the gene matches. Germline lookup yields CDR1 LNHDA and CDR2 SQIVND (reference sequence). The CDR3 spells CASSSPGQGRESPLHF. In DNA form, the CDR3 reads TGTGCCAGTAGTTCCCCGGGACAGGGGAGGGAATCACCCCTCCACTTT. Variable domain in full (rest from reference TRBV19 and TRBJ1-6): DGGITQSPKYLFRKEGQNVTLSCEQNLNHDAMYWYRQDPGQGLRLIYYSQIVNDFQKGDIAEGYSVSREKKESFPLTVTSAQKNPTAFYLCASSSPGQGRESPLHFGNGTRLTVT.

V and J are TRBV13 and TRBJ1-5; TRBD1 matches 8 bases. Germline V gene lookup returns CDR1 PRHDT and CDR2 FYEKMQ (reference sequence). V shed 3 bases and J 7 bases; nucleotides not matched to a gene: 5. This CDR3 has 14 residues. This chain's CDR3 is CASSFGQGHQPQHF. The CDR3, as DNA: TGTGCCAGCAGCTTCGGACAGGGCCACCAGCCCCAGCATTTT.

The V and J genes are TRBV6-5 and TRBJ2-7, with D perhaps TRBD1 (6 bases). The CDR3 runs 15 residues. The V gene's germline CDR1 is MNHEY and CDR2 SVGAGI. V lost 0 bases and J 2 bases, leaving 11 bases between the germline ends. This chain's CDR3 is CASSYSMGQAYEQYF. The CDR3 region has the DNA TGTGCCAGCAGTTACTCGATGGGACAAGCCTACGAGCAGTACTTC.

The J gene is TRBJ2-5, the V gene TRBV19; no firm D call. Per the germline V gene, CDR1 is LNHDA and CDR2 is SQIVND (reference sequence). Trimming left V 1 base short and J 5 bases short, with 8 bases between. The CDR3 has 13 amino acids. The CDR3 DNA reads TGTGCCAGTAGTATAGGCAGGTTGGAGACCCAGTACTTC. It encodes CASSIGRLETQYF.

This chain uses TRBV6-5 with TRBJ1-1, with no clear D. V lost 10 bases and J lost 3, with 18 bases in between. Per the germline V gene, CDR1 is MNHEY and CDR2 is SVGAGI. This CDR3 has 14 residues. Written as DNA, the CDR3 is TGTGCCACTTTCACATTCTTCCAAGACACTGAAGCTTTCTTT. This codes for CATFTFFQDTEAFF.